These 14 T cell receptor beta chains share one sample of origin, sequenced in a study of CD8+CD57+ T cells in acquired aplastic anemia. The use of genomic DNA as template underpinned the TCR beta VDJ and CDR3 profiling. TCRdb re-analysed the reads in MiXCR, keeping a single row per CDR3 protein. The sample yields some 140,000 distinct CDR3 sequences, more than 35% seen once. The material sequenced was sorted CD4+, CD8+, or CD8+CD57+ T cells (not recorded which) from PBMCs. The source of these receptors is a human donor in good health, serving as a control.

This clonotype was detected ten times or more. The CDR3 DNA sequence: TGTGCCAGCAGTTACGGGGGCGGGGATACCTACGAGCAGTACTTC. This translates into CASSYGGGDTYEQYF. The chain couples TRBV6-6 to TRBJ2-7; TRBD1 or TRBD2 may be the D gene (6 bases each). This CDR3 spans 15 amino acids. Germline lookup yields CDR1 MNHNY and CDR2 SVGAGI (reference sequence). V lost 2 bases to trimming and J lost 2 bases, with 13 bases between them.

This clonotype was detected only once. The genes are TRBV29-1 and TRBJ2-3; 9 nucleotides line up with TRBD1. The CDR3 consists of 14 residues. Trimming took 3 bases from V and 0 from J; bases not matched to a gene: 1. Germline V CDR1 and CDR2: SQVTM, ANQGSEA. CDR3 DNA sequence: TGCAGCGTTGATGGGACAGGGAGCACAGATACGCAGTATTTT. It translates to CSVDGTGSTDTQYF.

Points on this clonotype: Being one base from a much bigger clone, this may be a read error. The CDR3, as DNA: TGTGCCTGTAATGGACAGGATAATTCACCCCCCCACTTT. It is translated as CACNGQDNSPPHF. The chain is built from TRBV30 and TRBJ1-6, with 7 nucleotides matching TRBD1. The CDR3 loop spans 13 amino acids. Looked up from germline, CDR1 is GTSNPN and CDR2 is SVGIG (reference sequence).

This clonotype was seen more than once but under ten times. The rearrangement joins TRBV11-1 to TRBJ2-7, with 10 nucleotides matching TRBD1. The CDR3 covers 16 residues. V dropped 6 bases and J dropped 6; count of bases not matched to a gene: 14. The germline CDR1 and CDR2 sequences are SGHAT and FQDESV (reference sequence). The chain's CDR3 is CASRPLEGTGASEQYF. As DNA, the CDR3 is TGTGCCAGCAGACCATTGGAGGGGACAGGGGCTTCCGAGCAGTACTTC.

This clonotype was detected many times. The chain combines TRBV5-1 with TRBJ2-2; no definite D call. Trimming took off 1 base at V and 3 bases at J, with 13 bases between the two ends. CDR3 size: 16 residues. CDR1 SGHRS and CDR2 YFSETQ come from the germline V gene. The CDR3 spells CASSLTPGRYTGELFF. CDR3 nucleotides: TGCGCCAGCAGCTTGACCCCAGGCCGGTACACCGGGGAGCTGTTTTTT.

This clonotype occurred many times. The rearrangement uses TRBV12-3 or TRBV12-4 and TRBJ1-1; 9 bases match TRBD1. V lost 5 bases and J lost 3; bases outside the gene matches: 7. This CDR3 is built from 15 residues. CDR3 residues: CASSGRTGADTEAFF. The CDR3 DNA is TGTGCCAGCAGTGGCCGGACAGGGGCGGACACTGAAGCTTTCTTT.

The J gene is TRBJ2-7, the V gene TRBV2; 8 nucleotides line up with TRBD2. Germline CDR1 is SNHLY and CDR2 is FYNNEI. V was pared by 6 bases and J by 2 bases, with 6 bases of the junction left unmatched. CDR3 length: 14 amino acids. CDR3 in amino acids: CASSPGRGAYEQYF. DNA for the CDR3: TGTGCCAGCAGCCCTGGGCGGGGGGCCTACGAGCAGTACTTC.

In this sample, this clonotype turned up many times. The chain has TRBV20-1 and TRBJ1-1; D is unclear. The germline gives CDR1 DFQATT, CDR2 SNEGSKA (reference sequence). Trimming left V 3 bases short and J 4 bases short, with 15 bases between. This CDR3 is 14 amino acids long. CDR3 nucleotides: TGCAGTGCTAGCAGCGAGTCAGGCGGCACTGAAGCTTTCTTT. Translation: CSASSESGGTEAFF.

The chain has TRBV13 and TRBJ1-2; TRBD1 is a possible D gene (6 bases). V lost 5 bases to trimming and J lost 3 bases, with 22 bases between them. This CDR3 has 17 amino acids. Germline CDR1 and CDR2: PRHDT and FYEKMQ (reference sequence). The CDR3: CASSGGGAQQTHYGYTF. The DNA for the CDR3 is TGTGCCAGCAGCGGGGGGGGGGCACAGCAGACGCACTATGGCTACACCTTC.

In its sample, this clonotype was seen many times. The chain couples TRBV2 to TRBJ2-5, with D perhaps matching TRBD1 (6 bases). Trimming removed 8 bases from V and 0 bases from J, with 19 bases in between. The CDR3 contains 16 residues. The germline V gene has CDR1 SNHLY and CDR2 FYNNEI. CDR3 sequence: CASLLTGHSDQETQYF. The CDR3 DNA reads TGTGCCAGCCTTTTGACAGGACACAGCGACCAAGAGACCCAGTACTTC.

The rearrangement uses TRBV5-1 and TRBJ1-5; the D gene is possibly TRBD1 (5 bases). Germline loops: CDR1 SGHRS, CDR2 YFSETQ. The ends were cut back, 0 bases at V and 6 bases at J, with 10 bases in the middle. The CDR3 covers 14 residues. As DNA, the CDR3 is TGCGCCAGCAGCTTGGGGCAGGGAGGTCAGCCCCAGCATTTT. Its protein is CASSLGQGGQPQHF.

The genes are TRBV2 and TRBJ1-5; 11 bases line up with TRBD1. The junction had 4 bases not matched to a gene; V was cut back by 8 bases and J by 7 bases. This CDR3 is 13 amino acids long. The germline CDR1 and CDR2 sequences are SNHLY and FYNNEI. CDR3 in DNA: TGTGCCAGCGGGGGACAGGGGGTCCAGCCCCAGCATTTT. It translates to CASGGQGVQPQHF.

The rearrangement links TRBV15 to TRBJ1-2; D remains ambiguous. V gave up 0 bases and J gave up 5 bases, with 10 bases separating them. CDR1 is LNHNV and CDR2 is YYDKDF in the germline V gene (reference sequence). This CDR3 spans 14 amino acids. CDR3 amino acids: CATSRDLADYGYTF. The CDR3, as DNA: TGTGCCACCAGCAGAGATCTGGCGGATTATGGCTACACCTTC.

The chain is built from TRBV20-1 and TRBJ1-1; 8 positions match TRBD1. V lost 6 bases and J lost 0; bases outside the gene matches: 3. Germline CDR1 and CDR2: DFQATT and SNEGSKA (reference sequence). The CDR3 runs to 13 residues. CDR3 sequence reads: CSALGQVNTEAFF. In DNA form, the CDR3 reads TGCAGTGCCCTGGGACAGGTGAACACTGAAGCTTTCTTT.